The following is a TCR beta chain sequence with its context. The V and J ends lost 7 bases and 5 bases respectively, with 12 bases between them. This CDR3 is built from 13 residues. Germline V gives CDR1 MNHEY, CDR2 SVGAGI. The entry originates in a study of blood T cell repertoires in COVID-19. Repertoires were generated with immunoSEQ multiplex PCR, while TCRdb's copy carries only in-frame clones and drops some. The top ten hold around 16% of the sample, which has about 140,000 clones, approximately 80% seen once. The genes are TRBV6-5 and TRBJ2-4; D perhaps matches TRBD2 (7 bases). This receptor was identified in a man between 45 and 60 years old with acute or convalescent COVID-19. Sequencing was carried out using peripheral blood. The CDR3 nucleotides are TGTGCCAGCAAAAGGGGGGGCGAAAACATTCAGTACTTC. Protein product: CASKRGGENIQYF.